This T cell receptor beta chain came from a study of molecular identifiers for immune sequencing clone quantification. This clonotype was seen more than once but under ten times. Germline V lookup: CDR1 SQVTM, CDR2 ANQGSEA. J lost 7 bases, V lost 1 base, and 7 bases had no gene match. This CDR3 has 15 amino acids. In TCRdb, the PCR reads were re-called with MiXCR into one record per CDR3 protein. Here the sample spans around 470,000 distinct CDR3 sequences, 25% being singletons. The clonotype comes from a human donor in good health. Some libraries in this study had Jurkat cell RNA spiked in. Input material: naive CD8+ T cells from blood, with Jurkat cell RNA spiked in. Subset noted: FACS-sorted CD8+CD4-CCR7+CD45RA+ naive T cells. The rearrangement uses TRBV29-1 and TRBJ2-1; 10 nucleotides match TRBD2. CDR3 sequence (DNA): TGCAGCGTTGAAGCAAGCGGGAGGGCTCGGAATGAGCAGTTCTTC. This gives the protein CSVEASGRARNEQFF.